Shown below are 17 T cell receptor beta chains from a single sample sequenced in a study of blood T cell repertoires in COVID-19. Some clones are missing from TCRdb's copy, which holds only in-frame ones; the method was immunoSEQ multiplex PCR. This table has 150,000 to 200,000 clones, roughly 89% appearing once. The source material was peripheral blood. The receptors here all came from a human donor in a cohort sampled during active COVID-19.

The V and J genes are TRBV11-3 and TRBJ2-1; D is unclear. CDR1 is SGHNT, CDR2 YENEEA, per germline. V lost 1 base to trimming and J lost 6 bases, with 10 bases between them. The CDR3 runs to 14 residues. In DNA, the CDR3 is TGTGCCAGCAGCTTAGGGATTAGCTCCAATGAGCAGTTCTTC. It specifies CASSLGISSNEQFF.

The gene calls are TRBV28 and TRBJ1-5; D call uncertain. The CDR3 extends over 18 amino acids. CDR1 is MDHEN, CDR2 SYDVKM, per germline. V lost 8 bases, J lost 0 bases, and 23 bases lay in between. The CDR3 nucleotides are TGTGCCAGCGCACTCCCCCCCACAGATTTGTATAGCAATCAGCCCCAGCATTTT. Translating gives CASALPPTDLYSNQPQHF.

J is TRBJ2-6 and V is TRBV24-1; no clear D gene. Trimming cost V 4 bases and J 1 base, with 10 bases left between them. CDR3 length equals 16 residues. Germline assignment: CDR1 KGHDR and CDR2 SFDVKD. The CDR3 nucleotides read TGTGCCACCAGTGACCCTCTGAGATCTGGGGCCAACGTCCTGACTTTC. Residues: CATSDPLRSGANVLTF.

The gene calls are TRBV2 and TRBJ2-3; 10 bases are shared with TRBD2. Germline CDR1 SNHLY, CDR2 FYNNEI. V trimming: 4 bases; J trimming: 1 base; junction bases outside the gene matches: 5. The CDR3 totals 16 residues. CDR3 in DNA: TGTGCCAGCAGTGGATCAGGACTAGCGGGCACAGATACGCAGTATTTT. Its translation: CASSGSGLAGTDTQYF.

This chain uses TRBV2 with TRBJ2-7; D might be TRBD1 (5 bases). The CDR3 sequence is 12 residues long. V dropped 8 bases and J dropped 3 bases, with 11 bases sitting between them. Looked up from germline, CDR1 is SNHLY and CDR2 is FYNNEI. The chain's CDR3 is CASLTDFYEQYF. DNA of the CDR3: TGTGCCAGCCTGACAGACTTCTACGAGCAGTACTTC. Full variable domain (remainder filled in from reference TRBV2 and TRBJ2-7): EPEVTQTPSHQVTQMGQEVILRCVPISNHLYFYWYRQILGQKVEFLVSFYNNEISEKSEIFDDQFSVERPDGSNFTLKIRSTKLEDSAMYFCASLTDFYEQYFGPGTRLTVT.

This clone was found many times. The chain has TRBV11-2 and TRBJ2-1; maybe TRBD2 (6 bases). The CDR3 length is 14 residues. The V end lost 0 bases, the J end lost 10 bases, and 13 bases lay between the germline ends. The germline V gene has CDR1 SGHAT and CDR2 FQNNGV. The CDR3 here is CASSLDGTGEEQFF. The CDR3 DNA reads TGTGCCAGCAGCTTAGATGGGACGGGAGAGGAGCAGTTCTTC.

The chain couples TRBV7-2 to TRBJ2-5, with 7 bases aligning to TRBD2. Germline V CDR1 and CDR2: SGHTA, FQGNSA. V lost 5 bases to trimming and J lost 5 bases; unmatched junction nucleotides: 5. The length of the CDR3 is 13 residues. CDR3 nucleotide sequence: TGTGCCAGCAGCGGGAGGGCCGGGGAGACCCAGTACTTC. As protein: CASSGRAGETQYF.

V gene TRBV28 combines with J gene TRBJ1-4; 8 bases map to TRBD1. The germline V gene encodes CDR1 MDHEN and CDR2 SYDVKM. The junction had 10 bases not matched to a gene; V was cut back by 4 bases and J by 6 bases. This CDR3 region has 16 residues. The CDR3 DNA sequence: TGTGCCAGCAGTTCTGAGGACAGGGCGGGGGATGAAAAACTGTTTTTT. This codes for CASSSEDRAGDEKLFF. The full variable domain, completed using reference TRBV28 and TRBJ1-4, is DVKVTQSSRYLVKRTGEKVFLECVQDMDHENMFWYRQDPGLGLRLIYFSYDVKMKEKGDIPEGYSVSREKKERFSLILESASTNQTSMYLCASSSEDRAGDEKLFFGSGTQLSVL.

This sequence joins TRBV4-2 and TRBJ2-7; a weak D match, TRBD2 (5 bases). The CDR3 has 15 residues. With 0 bases removed from V and 3 bases from J, the gap between germline ends came to 12 bases. Germline values: CDR1 LGHNA, CDR2 YNFKEQ. The CDR3 DNA sequence: TGTGCCAGCAGCCAAGATACGGAGGCTGGCTACGAGCAGTACTTC. It is translated as CASSQDTEAGYEQYF.

The chain employs TRBV2 and TRBJ1-2; 7 bases are a match to TRBD1. The CDR3 has 16 amino acids. The junction had 7 bases not matched to a gene; V was cut back by 3 bases and J by 0 bases. CDR1 is SNHLY, CDR2 FYNNEI, per germline. The CDR3 DNA reads as TGTGCCAGCAGTGACAGGGGGACGGGAGCTAACTATGGCTACACCTTC. Amino acid sequence: CASSDRGTGANYGYTF. The variable domain in full, completed from reference TRBV2 and TRBJ1-2, reads EPEVTQTPSHQVTQMGQEVILRCVPISNHLYFYWYRQILGQKVEFLVSFYNNEISEKSEIFDDQFSVERPDGSNFTLKIRSTKLEDSAMYFCASSDRGTGANYGYTFGSGTRLTVV.

The J gene is TRBJ2-7, the V gene TRBV7-6; TRBD1 aligns across 8 bases. V dropped 5 bases and J dropped 1; count of bases not matched to a gene: 16. The CDR3 totals 18 residues. Germline V lookup: CDR1 SGHVS, CDR2 FNYEAQ. CDR3: CASSRAASPGTGSYEQYF. DNA of the CDR3: TGTGCCAGCAGCCGTGCGGCATCCCCCGGGACAGGTTCCTACGAGCAGTACTTC.

The V gene is TRBV5-1, the J gene TRBJ2-7, with 14 bases fitting TRBD2. The CDR3 spans 21 residues. Germline CDR1 and CDR2: SGHRS and YFSETQ. Germline trimming cut 4 bases from V and 6 bases from J; bases unmatched to any gene: 24. CDR3 amino acids: CASSPRSGTSGSTGTRGEQYF. The CDR3 bases are TGCGCCAGCAGCCCACGGTCTGGGACTAGCGGGAGTACTGGGACAAGGGGCGAGCAGTACTTC.

The chain employs TRBV4-1 and TRBJ1-3; 7 bases line up with TRBD1. The J segment lost 5 bases and the V segment lost 2 bases, leaving 6 bases of the junction unmatched. The CDR3 spans 15 residues. CDR1 and CDR2 (germline): MGHRA, YSYEKL. The CDR3 reads CASSQPTGQRNTIYF. CDR3 sequence (DNA): TGCGCCAGCAGCCAACCTACGGGACAGAGAAACACCATATATTTT.

The V call is TRBV28, the J call TRBJ1-1; D unresolved. The CDR3 loop spans 16 amino acids. Germline CDR1 MDHEN, CDR2 SYDVKM. V lost 4 bases to trimming and J lost 3 bases, with 18 bases between them. CDR3 nucleotides: TGTGCCAGCAGTTCATTCCGAGGGATTGGGGACACTGAAGCTTTCTTT. Amino acid sequence: CASSSFRGIGDTEAFF.

DNA of the CDR3: TGTGCCAGCAGCTTGTCCCGGTCGAACACTGAAGCTTTCTTT. Translated, it gives CASSLSRSNTEAFF. The J gene is TRBJ1-1, the V gene TRBV5-6; D gene ambiguous. This CDR3 has 14 amino acids. Germline CDR1 and CDR2: SGHDT and YYEEEE. Trimming took 1 base from V and 1 from J, leaving 8 bases between them.

The chain recombines TRBV20-1 with TRBJ2-7; a possible D gene is TRBD1 (5 bases). CDR1 is DFQATT and CDR2 is SNEGSKA in the germline V gene (reference sequence). Trimming cost V 2 bases and J 6 bases, with 5 bases left between them. This CDR3 has 10 amino acids. CDR3 sequence (DNA): TGCAGTGCTAGAAGGGGCGAGCAGTACTTC. Its translation is CSARRGEQYF.

The rearrangement joins TRBV19 to TRBJ1-4; TRBD1 aligns across 8 bases. V was clipped by 5 bases and J by 3 bases; unmatched bases: 8. The germline gives CDR1 LNHDA, CDR2 SQIVND (reference sequence). CDR3 size: 16 residues. The chain's CDR3 is CASSSPRQGSNEKLFF. As DNA, the CDR3 is TGTGCCAGTAGTTCGCCGCGACAGGGGTCTAATGAAAAACTGTTTTTT.